The 24 T cell receptor beta chains in this list originate from one sample, sequenced in a study of synovial regulatory T cells in juvenile arthritis. Libraries were prepared by immunoSEQ multiplex PCR; TCRdb keeps only in-frame clonotypes and omits some of them. Its table lists over 7,500 clones. Their target antigens are unknown. The study's findings and limits: TCR diversity was lower in inflammation-associated blood Treg cells than in other blood Treg cells.

The sample was Treg cells from blood. Subset given: HLA-DR+ inflammation-associated blood Treg cells. Source of these receptors: a donor aged 2-29 years with juvenile idiopathic arthritis.

The J gene is TRBJ2-1, the V gene TRBV19; TCRdb designates TRBD2, a call that cannot be tested without DNA. Germline V gives CDR1 LNHDA, CDR2 SQIVND (reference sequence). The CDR3 covers 16 residues. Only the protein is available. The CDR3 reads CASSRTSGRGYNEQFF.

The genes are TRBV6-5 and TRBJ2-7. Germline values: CDR1 MNHEY, CDR2 SVGAGI. This CDR3 has 11 residues. The coding DNA is unavailable. This chain's CDR3 is CASRFSYEQYF.

The chain is built from TRBV7-8 and TRBJ2-5; lacking DNA, the TRBD1 call made by TCRdb goes unchecked. The CDR3 covers 14 residues. DNA for this receptor is not on file. CDR1 SGHVS and CDR2 FQNEAQ come from the germline V gene. The CDR3 sequence is CASSRNPGADEQYF.

The chain recombines TRBV7-9 with TRBJ1-1. CDR1 and CDR2 (germline): SEHNR, FQNEAQ (reference sequence). The CDR3 totals 13 residues. Only the protein is on record. The CDR3 here is CASSLPRHTEAFF. The full variable domain, its missing parts supplied by reference TRBV7-9 and TRBJ1-1, is DTGVSQNPRHKITKRGQNVTFRCDPISEHNRLYWYRQTLGQGPEFLTYFQNEAQLEKSRLLSDRFSAERPKGSFSTLEIQRTEQGDSAMYLCASSLPRHTEAFFGQGTRLTVV.

The rearrangement uses TRBV9 and TRBJ1-1. This CDR3 contains 14 residues. No DNA has been recorded. Germline V CDR1 and CDR2: SGDLS, YYNGEE. Here the CDR3 reads CASSAGLRNTEAFF.

V gene TRBV19 combines with J gene TRBJ1-5; absent DNA, TCRdb's TRBD1 call cannot be checked. CDR1 is LNHDA, CDR2 SQIVND, per germline (reference sequence). This CDR3 is built from 15 residues. The nucleotide record is missing. The CDR3 reads CASSPTGSGHQPQHF. Using reference TRBV19 and TRBJ1-5 for the parts outside the CDR3, the full variable domain is DGGITQSPKYLFRKEGQNVTLSCEQNLNHDAMYWYRQDPGQGLRLIYYSQIVNDFQKGDIAEGYSVSREKKESFPLTVTSAQKNPTAFYLCASSPTGSGHQPQHFGDGTRLSIL.

This sequence joins TRBV25-1 and TRBJ1-6; TCRdb returns TRBD1, unconfirmable since there is no DNA. The CDR3 runs 14 residues. There is no recorded DNA. Germline loops: CDR1 MGHDK, CDR2 SYGVNS. The CDR3 loop reads CASSLTVHNSPLHF.

V is TRBV14 and J is TRBJ2-7; TCRdb names TRBD2, which stays unverified in the absence of DNA. CDR1 and CDR2 (germline): SGHDN, FVKESK. This CDR3 has 13 amino acids. No DNA sequence was recorded. CDR3 region: CASSQRGIYERYF.

V and J are TRBV6-5 and TRBJ2-3. The CDR3 has 12 residues. A DNA sequence was not provided. Per germline, CDR1 MNHEY and CDR2 SVGAGI. CDR3: CASSASTDTQYF.

The CDR3 loop is CAISDPRTSGAYEQYV. The V gene is TRBV10-3, the J gene TRBJ2-7; TCRdb gives TRBD2 as the D gene, but with no DNA this cannot be confirmed. This CDR3 is 16 amino acids long. The nucleotide record is missing. Germline values: CDR1 ENHRY, CDR2 SYGVKD.

The CDR3 here is CASSRGTSGGKGSEQFF. The rearrangement uses TRBV7-9 and TRBJ2-1; there is no DNA to check the TCRdb D call of TRBD2. The CDR3 extends over 17 amino acids. No DNA appears here. The germline CDR1 and CDR2 sequences are SEHNR and FQNEAQ (reference sequence).

This chain connects TRBV7-2 to TRBJ1-5; TCRdb's assignment of TRBD1 cannot be checked, as there is no DNA. CDR3 size: 13 residues. DNA for this receptor is not on file. Looked up from germline, CDR1 is SGHTA and CDR2 is FQGNSA. CDR3 region: CASSPHRNQPQHF. Full variable domain (missing parts from reference TRBV7-2 and TRBJ1-5): GAGVSQSPSNKVTEKGKDVELRCDPISGHTALYWYRQSLGQGLEFLIYFQGNSAPDKSGLPSDRFSAERTGGSVSTLTIQRTQQEDSAVYLCASSPHRNQPQHFGDGTRLSIL.

The chain links TRBV5-4 to TRBJ1-1. Looked up from germline, CDR1 is SGHNT and CDR2 is YYREEE (reference sequence). This CDR3 comprises 14 residues. No DNA is recorded. The CDR3 protein is CASSLDSGGTEAFF.

The V gene is TRBV29-1, the J gene TRBJ2-3; the TCRdb D gene call, TRBD1, has no DNA to confirm it. This CDR3 region has 13 residues. The DNA is not on file. The germline gives CDR1 SQVTM, CDR2 ANQGSEA. This CDR3 is CSVGQGSTDTQYF.

The chain recombines TRBV30 with TRBJ1-3; the D call from TCRdb, TRBD1, cannot be confirmed without DNA. Germline values: CDR1 GTSNPN, CDR2 SVGIG (reference sequence). The CDR3 consists of 15 residues. No DNA sequence is on record. The CDR3 loop reads CAWSLDSGSGNTIYF. The whole variable domain, filled in from reference TRBV30 and TRBJ1-3, reads SQTIHQWPATLVQPVGSPLSLECTVEGTSNPNLYWYRQAAGRGLQLLFYSVGIGQISSEVPQNLSASRPQDRQFILSSKKLLLSDSGFYLCAWSLDSGSGNTIYFGEGSWLTVV.

V gene TRBV6-5 combines with J gene TRBJ2-4; TCRdb's D call of TRBD2 is untestable without DNA. This CDR3 has 13 residues. No DNA sequence is on record. The V gene's germline CDR1 is MNHEY and CDR2 SVGAGI. The CDR3 loop reads CASRRRNQNIQYF.

The chain recombines TRBV5-1 with TRBJ2-1; TCRdb's D call of TRBD1 is untestable without DNA. Germline V gene lookup returns CDR1 SGHRS and CDR2 YFSETQ. CDR3 size: 11 residues. No DNA has been recorded. The chain's CDR3 is CASSLAQKQFF.

This rearrangement joins TRBV6-5 to TRBJ2-1; lacking DNA, the TRBD1 call made by TCRdb goes unchecked. The CDR3 contains 15 residues. Only the protein is on record. Germline V gives CDR1 MNHEY, CDR2 SVGAGI. Here the CDR3 reads CASSYASGSYNEQFF.

The chain employs TRBV30 and TRBJ2-1; the D gene TCRdb calls, TRBD2, cannot be checked with no DNA. CDR1 is GTSNPN, CDR2 SVGIG, per germline (reference sequence). The CDR3 is 11 amino acids. No DNA is given. CDR3 sequence: CALTRGGEQFF.

CDR3 loop: CASSIISIINQPQHF. The gene calls are TRBV19 and TRBJ1-5. The CDR3 contains 15 residues. No DNA has been recorded. Per the germline V gene, CDR1 is LNHDA and CDR2 is SQIVND (reference sequence).

The rearrangement links TRBV30 to TRBJ2-5; absent DNA, TCRdb's TRBD1 call cannot be checked. This CDR3 region has 13 residues. No DNA was logged. The germline gives CDR1 GTSNPN, CDR2 SVGIG (reference sequence). The CDR3 reads CAWSVSGPETQYF.

V gene TRBV5-1 combines with J gene TRBJ1-1; there is no DNA to check the TCRdb D call of TRBD1. Looked up from germline, CDR1 is SGHRS and CDR2 is YFSETQ. The CDR3 is 13 residues long. No DNA was logged. CDR3 residues: CASSSWGRTEAFF. The variable domain in full, completed from reference TRBV5-1 and TRBJ1-1, reads KAGVTQTPRYLIKTRGQQVTLSCSPISGHRSVSWYQQTPGQGLQFLFEYFSETQRNKGNFPGRFSGRQFSNSRSEMNVSTLELGDSALYLCASSSWGRTEAFFGQGTRLTVV.

This chain connects TRBV25-1 to TRBJ1-2; the D call of TRBD1 rests on TCRdb alone, since no DNA is present to check it. Germline lookup yields CDR1 MGHDK and CDR2 SYGVNS. The CDR3 contains 14 residues. No DNA was logged. CDR3 in amino acids: CASSESDRDSGYTF.

The chain joins TRBV7-9 to TRBJ1-1. The CDR3 runs to 15 residues. Only the protein is on record. Germline CDR1 reads SEHNR; CDR2 reads FQNEAQ (reference sequence). CDR3 loop: CASSLAGGLVTEAFF.